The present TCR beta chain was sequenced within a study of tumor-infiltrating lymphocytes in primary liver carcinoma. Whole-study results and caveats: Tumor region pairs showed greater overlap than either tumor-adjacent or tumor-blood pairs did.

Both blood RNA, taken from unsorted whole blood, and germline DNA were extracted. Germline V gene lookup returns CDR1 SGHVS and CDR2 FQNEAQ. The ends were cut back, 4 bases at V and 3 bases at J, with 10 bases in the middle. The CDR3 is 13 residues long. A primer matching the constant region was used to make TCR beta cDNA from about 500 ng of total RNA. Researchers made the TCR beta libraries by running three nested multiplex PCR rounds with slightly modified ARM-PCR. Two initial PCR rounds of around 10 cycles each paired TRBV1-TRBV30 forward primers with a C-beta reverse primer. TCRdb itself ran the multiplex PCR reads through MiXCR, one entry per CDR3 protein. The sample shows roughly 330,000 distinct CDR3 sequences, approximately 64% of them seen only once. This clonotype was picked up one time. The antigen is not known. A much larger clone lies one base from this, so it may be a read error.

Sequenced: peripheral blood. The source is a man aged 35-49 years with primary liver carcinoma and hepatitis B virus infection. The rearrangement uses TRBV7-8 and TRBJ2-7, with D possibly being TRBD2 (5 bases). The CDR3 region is CASSSRTDYEQYF. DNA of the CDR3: TGTGCCAGCAGCTCCAGGACTGACTACGAGCAGTACTTC.